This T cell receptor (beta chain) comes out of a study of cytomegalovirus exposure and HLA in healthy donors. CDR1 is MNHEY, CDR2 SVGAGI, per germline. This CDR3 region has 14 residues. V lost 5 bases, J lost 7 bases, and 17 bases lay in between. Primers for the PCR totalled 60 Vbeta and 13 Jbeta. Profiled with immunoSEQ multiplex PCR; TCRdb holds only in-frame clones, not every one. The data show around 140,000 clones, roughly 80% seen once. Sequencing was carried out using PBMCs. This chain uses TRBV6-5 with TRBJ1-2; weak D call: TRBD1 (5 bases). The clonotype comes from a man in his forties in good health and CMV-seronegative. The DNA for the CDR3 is TGTGCCAGCAGTAAGGTTAGACAGAGTCTTGGCTACACCTTC. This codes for CASSKVRQSLGYTF.